This passage covers 27 T cell receptor beta chains from one sample sequenced in a study of T cell responses to AZD1222 COVID-19 vaccine (dated by TCRdb to the early 2020s). Receptor libraries were prepared by the immunoSEQ multiplex PCR assay. TCRdb carries this immuneACCESS record with in-frame sequences only. Its versions omit some clonotypes, under half of them owing to an unresolved V gene in the studies checked, with the rest unexplained. The sample records approximately 140,000 clones, around 93% of which are singletons. Roughly 3.1% of the sample comes from the top ten. The time point label, read with the paper, signifies: baseline before first vaccination. The input for sequencing was peripheral blood, taken on day 0 of AZD1222 vaccination. These receptors came from an adult in good health.

The gene calls are TRBV7-3 and TRBJ2-3; D not resolved. CDR3 size: 14 residues. Trimming shortened V by 4 bases and J by 6 bases, and 14 bases separated the two germline ends. Germline values: CDR1 SGHTA, CDR2 FQGTGA. This CDR3 reads CASSYLAVGDTQYF. The DNA for the CDR3 is TGTGCCAGCAGCTACCTCGCGGTGGGGGATACGCAGTATTTT.

The chain links TRBV27 to TRBJ2-3; the match to TRBD2 covers 7 bases. V was clipped by 10 bases and J by 4 bases; unmatched bases: 14. The CDR3 contains 15 residues. Germline V gene sequence: CDR1 MNHEY, CDR2 SMNVEV (reference sequence). The CDR3 DNA reads as TGTGCCACCAAAGCGGGCGGGAGCCCCCCAGATACGCAGTATTTT. This translates into CATKAGGSPPDTQYF.

The genes are TRBV7-2 and TRBJ1-5, with D unresolved. Trimming shortened V by 6 bases and J by 0 bases, and 6 bases separated the two germline ends. Germline V gene lookup returns CDR1 SGHTA and CDR2 FQGNSA. The CDR3 is 13 residues long. CDR3 coding DNA: TGTGCCAGCAGGGATAATAGCAATCAGCCCCAGCATTTT. Translating it yields CASRDNSNQPQHF. Full variable domain (outside the CDR3, taken from reference TRBV7-2 and TRBJ1-5): GAGVSQSPSNKVTEKGKDVELRCDPISGHTALYWYRQSLGQGLEFLIYFQGNSAPDKSGLPSDRFSAERTGGSVSTLTIQRTQQEDSAVYLCASRDNSNQPQHFGDGTRLSIL.

The chain joins TRBV4-2 to TRBJ2-3; 15 positions agree with TRBD2. After removal of 3 bases from V and 3 bases from J, the junction contained 10 bases not matched to a gene. CDR1 and CDR2 (germline): LGHNA, YNFKEQ. The CDR3 contains 19 residues. The CDR3 loop is CASSQLPGLAGGSTDTQYF. The CDR3 DNA sequence: TGTGCCAGCAGCCAGTTACCGGGACTAGCGGGAGGATCAACAGATACGCAGTATTTT.

This sequence joins TRBV5-6 and TRBJ2-3; 7 bases fit TRBD1. V was clipped by 5 bases and J by 6 bases; unmatched bases: 15. The CDR3 spans 16 residues. Germline values: CDR1 SGHDT, CDR2 YYEEEE. CDR3 region: CASSPFLDRRVDTQYF. The CDR3 DNA reads TGTGCCAGCAGTCCTTTCCTGGACAGGAGAGTGGATACGCAGTATTTT.

CDR3 DNA: TGTGCCAGCAGCTTAGCAGGGACACCCAACTATGGCTACACCTTC. Protein sequence: CASSLAGTPNYGYTF. The chain links TRBV7-9 to TRBJ1-2; tentative D call: TRBD1 (6 bases). In germline, CDR1 is SEHNR, CDR2 FQNEAQ (reference sequence). CDR3 length equals 15 residues. The germline V and J ends were trimmed by 0 bases and 2 bases, with 10 bases remaining between them.

The J gene is TRBJ1-6, the V gene TRBV10-3; 9 bases are a match to TRBD1. V trimming: 7 bases; J trimming: 6 bases; junction bases outside the gene matches: 7. CDR1 is ENHRY and CDR2 is SYGVKD in the germline V gene. CDR3 length: 15 residues. CDR3 residues: CAITAGTGRNSPLHF. In DNA form, the CDR3 reads TGTGCCATCACAGCCGGGACAGGGCGTAATTCACCCCTCCACTTT.

The chain uses TRBV4-1 and TRBJ2-7; 9 bases map to TRBD1. Germline V gene lookup returns CDR1 MGHRA and CDR2 YSYEKL. V trimming: 8 bases; J trimming: 5 bases; junction bases outside the gene matches: 13. The CDR3 extends over 15 amino acids. CDR3 DNA sequence: TGCGCCAGCTCCTTTACCGGGACAGGGTCCCACGAGCAGTACTTC. Protein sequence: CASSFTGTGSHEQYF.

This clone was counted only a few times. The V and J genes are TRBV11-3 and TRBJ1-6; D perhaps matches TRBD1 (5 bases). Germline CDR1 reads SGHNT; CDR2 reads YENEEA. The V gene lost 5 bases and the J gene lost 5 bases, with 10 bases spanning the gap. The CDR3 covers 14 residues. CDR3 residues: CASSVGTHNSPLHF. The CDR3, as DNA: TGTGCCAGCAGCGTCGGGACGCATAATTCACCCCTCCACTTT.

The gene calls are TRBV23-1 and TRBJ2-5; D remains unclear. TRBV23-1 is known as an ORF, though its function is uncertain. V was cut by 5 bases and J by 2 bases, with 6 bases left in between. The CDR3 has 12 amino acids. CDR3 residues: CASSFQQETQYF. CDR3 DNA sequence: TGCGCCAGCAGTTTCCAGCAAGAGACCCAGTACTTC.

This chain joins TRBV5-5 and TRBJ1-4; TRBD1 agrees at 7 bases. CDR3 size: 16 residues. V was pared by 4 bases and J by 3 bases, with 9 bases of the junction left unmatched. Germline assignment: CDR1 SGHKS and CDR2 YYEKEE (reference sequence). The CDR3 nucleotides are TGTGCCAGCAGCCGTAGAGGGGGCGCGGCTAATGAAAAACTGTTTTTT. This encodes CASSRRGGAANEKLFF.

The chain links TRBV13 to TRBJ1-6, with D hard to call. The CDR3 spans 14 residues. Germline CDR1 PRHDT, CDR2 FYEKMQ (reference sequence). The V gene lost 1 base and the J gene lost 8 bases, with 9 bases spanning the gap. The CDR3 loop is CASSLEGPDSPLHF. Written as DNA, the CDR3 is TGTGCCAGCAGCTTAGAGGGCCCGGATTCACCCCTCCACTTT. Combining the CDR3 with reference TRBV13 and TRBJ1-6 gives the whole variable domain AAGVIQSPRHLIKEKRETATLKCYPIPRHDTVYWYQQGPGQDPQFLISFYEKMQSDKGSIPDRFSAQQFSDYHSELNMSSLELGDSALYFCASSLEGPDSPLHFGNGTRLTVT.

The chain is built from TRBV11-3 and TRBJ2-7, with D tentatively TRBD1 or TRBD2 (5 bases each). The germline V and J ends were trimmed by 2 bases and 5 bases, with 13 bases remaining between them. The germline CDR1 and CDR2 sequences are SGHNT and YENEEA. This CDR3 contains 14 residues. CDR3 loop: CASSLYQGSDEQYF. The CDR3, as DNA: TGTGCCAGCAGCTTATATCAGGGTAGCGACGAGCAGTACTTC.

V and J are TRBV4-1 and TRBJ1-2, with unresolved D. V lost 0 bases, J lost 4 bases, and 9 bases lay in between. From germline, CDR1 is MGHRA and CDR2 YSYEKL. CDR3 length: 14 residues. The CDR3: CASSQDLPSYGYTF. CDR3 DNA sequence: TGCGCCAGCAGCCAAGATTTACCGAGCTATGGCTACACCTTC.

This clone was picked up a small number of times. This chain links TRBV5-4 with TRBJ2-3, with 12 positions matching TRBD2. The junction had 0 bases not matched to a gene; V was cut back by 0 bases and J by 4 bases. The CDR3 is 15 amino acids. CDR1 is SGHNT, CDR2 YYREEE, per germline (reference sequence). CDR3 region: CASSLGLAGADTQYF. The DNA for the CDR3 is TGTGCCAGCAGCTTGGGACTAGCGGGAGCAGATACGCAGTATTTT.

The chain employs TRBV12-3 or TRBV12-4 and TRBJ2-5; D is uncertain. Trimming removed 3 bases at V and 2 bases at J, with 7 bases between. The CDR3 has 13 residues. CDR3 DNA: TGTGCCAGCAGTTTTGTCGGACAAGAGACCCAGTACTTC. Its protein is CASSFVGQETQYF.

This chain connects TRBV21-1 to TRBJ2-1; whether TRBD1, the table's D call, matches the DNA was not checked. TRBV21-1 is flagged as a pseudogene. This CDR3 has 14 residues. The CDR3 DNA is TGTGCCAGCAGCAAAAGACAGACCTACAATGAGCAGTTCTTC. Translating it yields CASSKRQTYNEQFF.

V and J are TRBV5-1 and TRBJ2-5, with D possibly matching TRBD2 (6 bases). This CDR3 is built from 14 residues. The germline gives CDR1 SGHRS, CDR2 YFSETQ. Trimming removed 4 bases from V and 3 bases from J, with 13 bases in between. The CDR3 loop reads CASSGDPGEETQYF. CDR3 DNA: TGCGCCAGCAGCGGTGACCCGGGGGAAGAGACCCAGTACTTC.

The CDR3, as DNA: TGTGCCAGCAGCCAAGCTTTGACTGCATACCAAGAGACCCAGTACTTC. It yields the protein CASSQALTAYQETQYF. This chain connects TRBV3-1 (or the pseudogene TRBV3-2) to TRBJ2-5; D unresolved. Germline CDR1 and CDR2: LGHDT and YNNKEL (reference sequence). Trimming took off 1 base at V and 0 bases at J, with 12 bases between the two ends. This CDR3 spans 16 amino acids.

This clone appeared once. V gene TRBV19 combines with J gene TRBJ1-5; 7 bases align to TRBD1. CDR3 length: 14 residues. The V and J ends lost 7 bases and 4 bases, in that order; junction bases with no gene match: 7. The germline CDR1 and CDR2 sequences are LNHDA and SQIVND (reference sequence). CDR3 coding DNA: TGTGCCAGTACCACGACAGGGTGGAATCAGCCCCAGCATTTT. It yields the protein CASTTTGWNQPQHF.

The chain carries TRBV7-9 and TRBJ2-3; D unclear. Germline values: CDR1 SEHNR, CDR2 FQNEAQ (reference sequence). This CDR3 has 15 residues. The V gene lost 0 bases and the J gene lost 1 base, with 8 bases spanning the gap. The CDR3 DNA sequence: TGTGCCAGCAGCTTAGCGGGATTAGGCACAGATACGCAGTATTTT. It specifies CASSLAGLGTDTQYF.

The rearrangement uses TRBV10-3 and TRBJ1-1; no definite D call. Germline assignment: CDR1 ENHRY and CDR2 SYGVKD. V was clipped by 7 bases and J by 0 bases, with 12 bases between them. CDR3 length: 14 residues. In DNA form, the CDR3 reads TGTGCCATCATGGAGGGAACAATGAACACTGAAGCTTTCTTT. This sequence encodes CAIMEGTMNTEAFF.

The chain employs TRBV5-1 and TRBJ2-7; D is uncertain. The V end lost 6 bases, the J end lost 0 bases, and 10 bases lay between the germline ends. This CDR3 is 13 amino acids long. Germline CDR1 and CDR2: SGHRS and YFSETQ. The CDR3 spells CASTLESSYEQYF. In DNA, the CDR3 is TGCGCCAGCACCCTGGAGTCCTCCTACGAGCAGTACTTC.

This clone was observed a few times. The V and J genes are TRBV4-1 and TRBJ2-7, with 8 nucleotides matching TRBD1. CDR1 and CDR2 (germline): MGHRA, YSYEKL. Trimming cost V 2 bases and J 3 bases; bases outside gene matches: 6. The CDR3 consists of 15 residues. The CDR3 DNA sequence: TGCGCCAGCAGCCAATTTAACAGGGGGGACTACGAGCAGTACTTC. Translated, it gives CASSQFNRGDYEQYF.

The chain joins TRBV6-5 to TRBJ1-2; the D is unclear. The CDR3 is 14 residues long. Germline V gives CDR1 MNHEY, CDR2 SVGAGI. Trimming took off 5 bases at V and 6 bases at J, with 16 bases between the two ends. The CDR3 coding sequence is TGTGCCAGCAGTCCGTTGATCGACGGCCATGGCTACACCTTC. It specifies CASSPLIDGHGYTF.

As DNA, the CDR3 is TGTGCCAGCAGTTCTCCATACGCCGCGAACACCGGGGAGCTGTTTTTT. Translated: CASSSPYAANTGELFF. The chain combines TRBV27 with TRBJ2-2; D call uncertain. Trimming shortened V by 4 bases and J by 0 bases, and 12 bases separated the two germline ends. Germline V gene lookup returns CDR1 MNHEY and CDR2 SMNVEV (reference sequence). This CDR3 region has 16 residues.

The CDR3 spells CASSLEGTGGLEAFF. The CDR3 bases are TGCGCCAGCAGCTTGGAAGGGACCGGAGGACTTGAAGCTTTCTTT. The chain couples TRBV5-1 to TRBJ1-1, with D possibly being TRBD1 (5 bases). The V and J ends lost 0 bases and 7 bases respectively, with 16 bases between them. Per the germline V gene, CDR1 is SGHRS and CDR2 is YFSETQ. There are 15 residues in the CDR3.